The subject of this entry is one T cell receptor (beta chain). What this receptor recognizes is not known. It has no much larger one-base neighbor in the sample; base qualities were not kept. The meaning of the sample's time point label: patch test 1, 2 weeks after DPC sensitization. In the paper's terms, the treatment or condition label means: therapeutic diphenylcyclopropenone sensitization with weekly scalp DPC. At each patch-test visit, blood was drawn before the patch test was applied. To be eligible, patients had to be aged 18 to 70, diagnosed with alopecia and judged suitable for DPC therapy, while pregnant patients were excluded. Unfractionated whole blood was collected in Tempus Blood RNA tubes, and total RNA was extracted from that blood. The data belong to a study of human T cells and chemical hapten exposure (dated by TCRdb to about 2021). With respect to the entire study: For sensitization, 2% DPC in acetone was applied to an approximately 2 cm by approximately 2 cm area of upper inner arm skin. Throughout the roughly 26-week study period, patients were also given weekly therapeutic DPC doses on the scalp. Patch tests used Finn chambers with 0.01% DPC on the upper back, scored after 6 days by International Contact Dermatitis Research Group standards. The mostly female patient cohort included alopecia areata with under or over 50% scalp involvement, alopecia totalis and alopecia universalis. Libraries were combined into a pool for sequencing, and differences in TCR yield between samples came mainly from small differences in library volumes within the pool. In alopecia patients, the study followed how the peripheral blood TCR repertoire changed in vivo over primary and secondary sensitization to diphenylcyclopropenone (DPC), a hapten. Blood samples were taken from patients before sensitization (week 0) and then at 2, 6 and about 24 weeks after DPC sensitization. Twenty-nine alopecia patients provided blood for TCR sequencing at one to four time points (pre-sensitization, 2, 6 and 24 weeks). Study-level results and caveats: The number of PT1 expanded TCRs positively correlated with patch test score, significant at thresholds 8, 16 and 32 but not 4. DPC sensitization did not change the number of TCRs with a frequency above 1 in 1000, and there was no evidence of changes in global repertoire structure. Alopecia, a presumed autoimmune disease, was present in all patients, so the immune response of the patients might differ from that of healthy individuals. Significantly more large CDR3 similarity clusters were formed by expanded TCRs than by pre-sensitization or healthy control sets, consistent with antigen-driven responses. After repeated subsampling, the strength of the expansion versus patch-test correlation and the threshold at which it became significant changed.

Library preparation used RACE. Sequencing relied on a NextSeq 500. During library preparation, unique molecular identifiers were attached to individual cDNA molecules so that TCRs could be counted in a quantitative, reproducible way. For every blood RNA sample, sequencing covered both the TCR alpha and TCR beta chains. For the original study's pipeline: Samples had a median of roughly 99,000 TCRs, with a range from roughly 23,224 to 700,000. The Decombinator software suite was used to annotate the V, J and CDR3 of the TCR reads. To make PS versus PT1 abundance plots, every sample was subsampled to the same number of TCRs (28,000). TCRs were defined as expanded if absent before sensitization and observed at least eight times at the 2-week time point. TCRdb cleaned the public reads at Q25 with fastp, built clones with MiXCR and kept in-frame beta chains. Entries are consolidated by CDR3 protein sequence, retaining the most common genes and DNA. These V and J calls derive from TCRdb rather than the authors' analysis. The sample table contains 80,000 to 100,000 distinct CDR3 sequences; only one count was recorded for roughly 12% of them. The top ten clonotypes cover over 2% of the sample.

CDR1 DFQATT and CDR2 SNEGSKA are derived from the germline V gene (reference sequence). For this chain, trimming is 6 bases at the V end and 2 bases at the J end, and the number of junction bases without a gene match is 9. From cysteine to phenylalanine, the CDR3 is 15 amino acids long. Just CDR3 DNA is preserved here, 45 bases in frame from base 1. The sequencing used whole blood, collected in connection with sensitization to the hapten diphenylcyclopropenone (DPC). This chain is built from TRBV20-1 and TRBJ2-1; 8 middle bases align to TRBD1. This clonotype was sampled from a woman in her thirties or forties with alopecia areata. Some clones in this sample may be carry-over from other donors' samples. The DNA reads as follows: TGCAGTGCCTCGGACAGGGCCGCGCCCTACAATGAGCAGTTCTTC. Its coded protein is CSASDRAAPYNEQFF.